Below, 3 T cell receptor beta chains from the same sample are listed, as sequenced in a study of OX40 agonist ivuxolimab in advanced cancers. The repertoire was sequenced with immunoSEQ multiplex PCR; TCRdb's copy has only in-frame clones and lacks some. The table includes 76,000 or so clones, 70% to 90% detected once. Sequencing was performed on CD4+ or CD8+ T cells sorted from blood, taken in a trial of the OX40 agonist ivuxolimab. Source of these receptors: an adult with an advanced solid tumor such as melanoma, head and neck, liver or kidney cancer.

This chain links TRBV4-1 with TRBJ2-7, with 10 bases that match TRBD2. After removal of 1 base from V and 4 bases from J, the junction contained 4 bases not matched to a gene. Germline V lookup: CDR1 MGHRA, CDR2 YSYEKL. CDR3 size: 15 residues. DNA for the CDR3: TGCGCCAGCAGCCAAGCTAGCGGGAGTTTTTACGAGCAGTACTTC. Its protein is CASSQASGSFYEQYF.

The V call is TRBV4-1, the J call TRBJ2-1; the match to TRBD2 covers 8 bases. Germline CDR1 and CDR2: MGHRA and YSYEKL. CDR3 size: 16 residues. Trimming at V came to 1 base and at J to 4 bases, leaving 6 bases not matched to a gene. The CDR3 region is CASSQVSGSYYNEQFF. As DNA, the CDR3 is TGCGCCAGCAGCCAAGTAAGCGGGAGTTATTACAATGAGCAGTTCTTC.

This clone was detected many times. The chain joins TRBV28 to TRBJ2-7; D is possibly TRBD1 or TRBD2 (5 bases each). This CDR3 is 13 amino acids long. Germline V gene lookup returns CDR1 MDHEN and CDR2 SYDVKM. Trimming cost V 8 bases and J 5 bases, with 16 bases left between them. The CDR3 spells CASGDVPGDEQYF. The DNA of the CDR3 is TGTGCCAGCGGGGACGTACCTGGGGACGAGCAGTACTTC.